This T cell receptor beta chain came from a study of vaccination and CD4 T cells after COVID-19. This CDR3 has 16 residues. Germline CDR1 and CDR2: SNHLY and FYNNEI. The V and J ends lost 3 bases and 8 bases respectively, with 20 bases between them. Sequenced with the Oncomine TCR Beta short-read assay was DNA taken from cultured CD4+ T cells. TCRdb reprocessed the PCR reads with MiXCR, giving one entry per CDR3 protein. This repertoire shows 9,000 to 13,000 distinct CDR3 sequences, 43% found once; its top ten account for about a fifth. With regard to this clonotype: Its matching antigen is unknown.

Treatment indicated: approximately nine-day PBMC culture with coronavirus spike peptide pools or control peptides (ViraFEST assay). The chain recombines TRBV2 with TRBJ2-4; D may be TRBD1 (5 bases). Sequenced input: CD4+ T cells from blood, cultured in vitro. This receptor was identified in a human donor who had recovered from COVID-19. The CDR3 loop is CASSEARQTRVDIQYF. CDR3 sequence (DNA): TGTGCCAGCAGTGAGGCCCGACAGACCCGGGTGGACATTCAGTACTTC.